Included here is one T cell receptor beta chain sequence, with context. The antigen this receptor binds is unknown. No much larger clone is present one base from it, and per-base qualities are unavailable. The immunoSEQ Assay, a bias-controlled multiplex PCR, was used to amplify TCRbeta CDR3 regions from genomic DNA. Under the source paper's analysis protocol: Nucleated cell counts per sample were estimated from amplification of reference gene primers within the assay. To quantify the absolute abundance of each unique TCRbeta CDR3 rearrangement, sequence reads were collapsed and filtered. For each sample, productive Simpson clonality was calculated by taking the square root of Simpson's diversity index across productive rearrangements. Held by TCRdb, this immuneACCESS table contains in-frame sequences only and omits some clones. Under half of the omission traces to an unresolved V gene where checked; the cause of the rest is unknown. V, J and clone size are those of that table, while D and trimming were read from the DNA. The sample table lists approximately 150,000 clones, around nine tenths of them with a count of one. The top ten clones comprise under 9% of the sample.

The sample comes from a study of blood T cell repertoires in COVID-19 (dated by TCRdb to 2020 to 2021). Some background on the complete study: Samples covering the acute and convalescent phases of COVID-19 were provided by collaborators in the United States, Italy and Spain. The material from the prospective study consisted of cDNA or gDNA derived from T cells, B-cell-depleted T cells, or PBMCs. Deeply sampled blood TCRbeta repertoires from subjects exposed to, actively infected with, or recovered from COVID-19 were included in the dataset. The repertoires were released in a freely available public database meant as a resource for research on the immune response to SARS-CoV-2. Samples came from the ongoing ImmuneRACE study (first 160 participants) plus 1,254 subjects from 6 global collaborators. Sample metadata almost always included a de-identified subject ID, COVID-19 status, age in years and sex. Where available, HLA class I and class II types were obtained from metadata supplied by the sample provider rather than from assay-based typing. Broader findings and caveats from the paper: The amount of clinical and demographic metadata varied by source and participant and was provided uncurated.

The germline V gene (reference sequence) yields MNHEY for CDR1 and SMNVEV for CDR2. The junction carries 9 bases between V and J, which are trimmed by 3 bases and 3 bases respectively. From its cysteine to its phenylalanine, the CDR3 spans 13 amino acids. Only CDR3 DNA is held: 39 bases, read in frame from base 1. Collaborating institutions collected whole blood in K2EDTA tubes following their own protocols. For TCRbeta analysis, collaborators shipped samples in one of three forms: frozen whole blood, isolated PBMCs, or DNA extracted from either of those sample types. This receptor was taken from a woman aged 45 to 65 with active or convalescent COVID-19. The receptor chain draws on TRBV27 and TRBJ2-7, with the D gene not confidently named. Sequenced sample: peripheral blood. The CDR3 sequence is CASSFDKNYEQYF. The DNA sequence reads TGTGCCAGCAGTTTTGACAAAAACTACGAGCAGTACTTC.